Detailed here is one TCR beta chain. One junction end does not reproduce the germline sequence, and a read error may be involved. The data belong to a study of prognosis after radiotherapy for stage I lung cancer. CT and PET/CT showed node-negative disease in all patients, who had no prior chemotherapy, radiotherapy or other malignancies. Each of two time points yielded about 6.3 milliliters of peripheral venous blood. Multiplex PCR, run in two rounds, amplified TCR beta CDR3 from genomic DNA. Amplification in first-round PCR relied on primers specific to each TRBV and TRBJ gene. TCRdb called the multiplex PCR reads again in MiXCR, with one record for every CDR3 protein. The table records approximately 22,000 distinct CDR3 sequences, about 42% of them present only once. Germline lookup yields CDR1 SGHNT and CDR2 YENEEA. This CDR3 has 16 amino acids.

This sample comprised PBMCs, obtained before or after stereotactic body radiation therapy (not recorded which). The receptor comes from a donor over 45 with non-small cell lung cancer. The chain links TRBV11-3 to TRBJ2-7, with D possibly called TRBD1 or TRBD2 (6 bases each). CDR3 in amino acids: CSSSQVGQTPSVEQYF. In DNA, the CDR3 is TGTTCCAGCAGTCAAGTCGGACAGACCCCTAGCGTCGAGCAGTACTTC.